This TCR beta chain was found in a study of T cell changes during pregnancy in multiple sclerosis. Only in-frame clones appear in the TCRdb table, and some are missing; sequencing was by immunoSEQ multiplex PCR. The sample has tens of thousands of clones, 90% seen once; the top ten hold around 2.9%. With V trimmed by 1 base and J by 4 bases, 3 bases remained unmatched. The CDR3 length is 15 residues. Germline CDR1 LNHDA, CDR2 SQIVND (reference sequence). The input for sequencing was CD8+ T cells from peripheral blood mononuclear cells, taken before pregnancy. The chain joins TRBV19 to TRBJ2-1, with 8 bases matching TRBD2. The clonotype comes from a female donor with multiple sclerosis, enrolled in a pregnancy study. CDR3 in DNA: TGTGCCAGTAGTATAGCTACGGGGGGGTACAATGAGCAGTTCTTC. Translation: CASSIATGGYNEQFF.